A selection of T cell receptor beta chains follows, all from one sample in a study of cytomegalovirus exposure and HLA in healthy donors. Here immunoSEQ multiplex PCR was the method, and the copy in TCRdb shows in-frame clones only, minus some. The sample lists approximately 140,000 clones, around 60% seen once, with roughly 6.8% in the top ten. Specimen: PBMCs. The source of these receptors is an older woman in good health and CMV-seropositive. The CDR3 runs from the conserved cysteine through the conserved F or W. The order of the fields is V gene, D gene, J gene, clone size, CDR3 DNA, CDR3 protein. D genes are given only for firm matches. The size field is filled for only some rows; it gives once, few, many or a size class.

v_gene: TRBV5-1; d_gene: TRBD1; j_gene: TRBJ2-1; abundance: .; CDR3nt: TGCGCCAGCAGCCTATCGGGACAGACCTCGAATGAGCAGTTCTTC; CDR3aa: CASSLSGQTSNEQFF
v_gene: TRBV9; d_gene: .; j_gene: TRBJ1-3; abundance: few; CDR3nt: TGTGCCAGCAGCGTAACAGGGATCTCTGGAAACACCATATATTTT; CDR3aa: CASSVTGISGNTIYF
v_gene: TRBV29-1; d_gene: .; j_gene: TRBJ2-7; abundance: few; CDR3nt: TGCAGCGTGGGGGAGGCTAGGGAGCAGTACTTC; CDR3aa: CSVGEAREQYF
v_gene: TRBV28; d_gene: .; j_gene: TRBJ1-4; abundance: .; CDR3nt: TGTGCCAGCAGCCCCGGACAGCTTAATGAAAAACTGTTTTTT; CDR3aa: CASSPGQLNEKLFF
v_gene: TRBV7-3; d_gene: TRBD1; j_gene: TRBJ2-3; abundance: few; CDR3nt: TGTGCCAGCTCCAGGGACAGCAGCACAGATACGCAGTATTTT; CDR3aa: CASSRDSSTDTQYF
v_gene: TRBV7-8; d_gene: .; j_gene: TRBJ2-7; abundance: .; CDR3nt: TGTGCCAGCAGCTCACGGACAGAAACTTACGAGCAGTACTTC; CDR3aa: CASSSRTETYEQYF
v_gene: TRBV7-3; d_gene: TRBD1; j_gene: TRBJ1-2; abundance: .; CDR3nt: TGTGCCAGCAGCTTAATAGGGGGACAGGGTGACGGCTACACCTTC; CDR3aa: CASSLIGGQGDGYTF
v_gene: TRBV7-8; d_gene: .; j_gene: TRBJ2-5; abundance: .; CDR3nt: TGTGCCAGCAGCTCCCCGTGGGAGCGGAGTGGGGAGACCCAGTACTTC; CDR3aa: CASSSPWERSGETQYF
v_gene: TRBV7-8; d_gene: .; j_gene: TRBJ2-5; abundance: .; CDR3nt: TGTGCCAGCAGCTTAGGAGGTGGAGCCACTTACGAGACCCAGTACTTC; CDR3aa: CASSLGGGATYETQYF
v_gene: TRBV7-8; d_gene: TRBD1; j_gene: TRBJ2-7; abundance: .; CDR3nt: TGTGCCAGCAGCCCAGGACAGGGCTGGGACGAGCAGTACTTC; CDR3aa: CASSPGQGWDEQYF
v_gene: TRBV4-2; d_gene: .; j_gene: TRBJ2-7; abundance: once; CDR3nt: TGTGCCAGCAGCCAAGAGATGGCCAACCACGAGCAGTACTTC; CDR3aa: CASSQEMANHEQYF
v_gene: TRBV10-1; d_gene: TRBD1; j_gene: TRBJ2-3; abundance: few; CDR3nt: TGCGCCAGCAGTGAACACAGGGGCCCAGATACGCAGTATTTT; CDR3aa: CASSEHRGPDTQYF
v_gene: TRBV6-5; d_gene: .; j_gene: TRBJ1-6; abundance: .; CDR3nt: TGTGCCAGCACCAGGGACTCTTATTTCGCTTCACCCCTCCACTTT; CDR3aa: CASTRDSYFASPLHF
v_gene: TRBV19; d_gene: TRBD1; j_gene: TRBJ2-7; abundance: .; CDR3nt: TGTGCCAGTAGTTTCGGACAGGGGGGGTTTCGCGAGCAGTACTTC; CDR3aa: CASSFGQGGFREQYF
v_gene: TRBV5-1; d_gene: TRBD2; j_gene: TRBJ2-4; abundance: .; CDR3nt: TGCGCCAGCAGCTCGGGACTAGCGGGAGTCAACATTCAGTACTTC; CDR3aa: CASSSGLAGVNIQYF
v_gene: TRBV14; d_gene: TRBD1; j_gene: TRBJ2-2; abundance: .; CDR3nt: TGTGCCAGCAGCCGCGACAGGGGAACCGGGGAGCTGTTTTTT; CDR3aa: CASSRDRGTGELFF
v_gene: TRBV29-1; d_gene: .; j_gene: TRBJ2-5; abundance: few; CDR3nt: TGCAGCGTTGGGACAGCCCAAGAGACCCAGTACTTC; CDR3aa: CSVGTAQETQYF
v_gene: TRBV30; d_gene: .; j_gene: TRBJ2-7; abundance: once; CDR3nt: TGTGCCTGGAGTCGAGGACACTCCTACGAGCAGTACTTC; CDR3aa: CAWSRGHSYEQYF
v_gene: TRBV5-4; d_gene: TRBD1; j_gene: TRBJ2-1; abundance: .; CDR3nt: TGTGCCAGCAGCTTCCGGACAGGGGACAATGAGCAGTTCTTC; CDR3aa: CASSFRTGDNEQFF
v_gene: TRBV28; d_gene: .; j_gene: TRBJ2-5; abundance: .; CDR3nt: TGTGCCAGCGGTCGGGACAACCAAGAGACCCAGTACTTC; CDR3aa: CASGRDNQETQYF
v_gene: TRBV6-1; d_gene: TRBD1; j_gene: TRBJ1-5; abundance: few; CDR3nt: TGTGCCAGCAACCCGACAGGGAGGATTCAGCCCCAGCATTTT; CDR3aa: CASNPTGRIQPQHF
v_gene: TRBV5-8; d_gene: .; j_gene: TRBJ1-1; abundance: few; CDR3nt: TGTGCCAGCAGCCGCGGGAACACTGAAGCTTTCTTT; CDR3aa: CASSRGNTEAFF
v_gene: TRBV5-1; d_gene: .; j_gene: TRBJ1-1; abundance: .; CDR3nt: TGCGCCAGCAGCTTTTTTTGGGCAGGGCAAGGGGACACTGAAGCTTTCTTT; CDR3aa: CASSFFWAGQGDTEAFF
v_gene: TRBV7-2; d_gene: .; j_gene: TRBJ2-7; abundance: few; CDR3nt: TGTGCCAGCAGCTTCGTTGATTATGTGGACAGCTCCTACGAGCAGTACTTC; CDR3aa: CASSFVDYVDSSYEQYF
v_gene: TRBV28; d_gene: TRBD1; j_gene: TRBJ2-7; abundance: .; CDR3nt: TGTGCCAGCAGTACGTCACGACAGGGTAACGAGCAGTACTTC; CDR3aa: CASSTSRQGNEQYF
v_gene: TRBV9; d_gene: TRBD2; j_gene: TRBJ2-2; abundance: once; CDR3nt: TGTGCCAGCAGCACAACTAGCGGAGCGGCCGGGGAGCTGTTTTTT; CDR3aa: CASSTTSGAAGELFF